This is a list of T cell receptor beta chains from one sample in a study of vaccination and CD4 T cells after COVID-19. TCRdb passed the PCR reads through MiXCR, listing each CDR3 protein once. The table lists more than 3,500 distinct CDR3 sequences, approximately 16% of them singletons, with roughly a sixth in the top ten. The antigens for these receptors are not known. Sequencing was done on a sample of CD4+ T cells from blood, cultured in vitro. The receptors come from a human donor who had recovered from COVID-19. Both conserved end residues are part of each CDR3. Fields, in order: V gene, clone size, D gene, J gene, CDR3 DNA, CDR3 protein. D genes are given only for firm matches. The size field is filled for only some rows; it gives once, few, many or a size class.

v_call: TRBV5-6; clone_size: few; d_call: TRBD1; j_call: TRBJ1-2; cdr3_nt: TGTGCCAGCAGCCCGGGACAGCTCCCCTATGGCTACACCTTC; cdr3_aa: CASSPGQLPYGYTF
v_call: TRBV5-6; clone_size: -; d_call: -; j_call: TRBJ2-5; cdr3_nt: TGTGCCAGCAGCTTGCTAACTGGGGGCCAGACCCAGTACTTC; cdr3_aa: CASSLLTGGQTQYF
v_call: TRBV12-3/TRBV12-4; clone_size: -; d_call: -; j_call: TRBJ2-2; cdr3_nt: TGTGCCAGCAGTTTACTCATTACCGGGGAGCTGTTTTTT; cdr3_aa: CASSLLITGELFF
v_call: TRBV7-8; clone_size: few; d_call: -; j_call: TRBJ2-1; cdr3_nt: TGTGCCAGCAGCTTTAGCTACAATGAGCAGTTCTTC; cdr3_aa: CASSFSYNEQFF
v_call: TRBV12-3/TRBV12-4; clone_size: medium-sized; d_call: -; j_call: TRBJ1-2; cdr3_nt: TGTGCCAGCACCAATTCCGGGACACATGCTAACTATGGCTACACCTTC; cdr3_aa: CASTNSGTHANYGYTF
v_call: TRBV20-1; clone_size: -; d_call: -; j_call: TRBJ2-7; cdr3_nt: TGCAGTGCCCTCAAGGGGGATTACGAGCAGTACTTC; cdr3_aa: CSALKGDYEQYF
v_call: TRBV5-6; clone_size: few; d_call: -; j_call: TRBJ1-5; cdr3_nt: TGTGCCAGCAGCCCCGGACAGCTAAATCAGCCCCAGCATTTT; cdr3_aa: CASSPGQLNQPQHF
v_call: TRBV5-1; clone_size: -; d_call: -; j_call: TRBJ1-3; cdr3_nt: TGCGCCAGCAGCACCGGACGGAACTCTGGAAACACCATATATTTT; cdr3_aa: CASSTGRNSGNTIYF
v_call: TRBV28; clone_size: -; d_call: TRBD1; j_call: TRBJ2-7; cdr3_nt: TGTGCCAGCAGAGGGGGACAGGGGACCGAGCAGTACTTC; cdr3_aa: CASRGGQGTEQYF
v_call: TRBV5-1; clone_size: -; d_call: TRBD2; j_call: TRBJ2-5; cdr3_nt: TGCGCCAGCAGCTTGAGCGGGGAGGGAGAGACCCAGTACTTC; cdr3_aa: CASSLSGEGETQYF
v_call: TRBV27; clone_size: medium-sized; d_call: -; j_call: TRBJ2-2; cdr3_nt: TGTGCCAGCAATCCCCGGGCGGGCACCGGGGAGCTGTTTTTT; cdr3_aa: CASNPRAGTGELFF
v_call: TRBV27; clone_size: large; d_call: -; j_call: TRBJ1-6; cdr3_nt: TGTGCCAGCGGTGACAGAGGGAATTCACCCCTCCACTTT; cdr3_aa: CASGDRGNSPLHF
v_call: TRBV7-2; clone_size: few; d_call: TRBD1; j_call: TRBJ2-2; cdr3_nt: TGTGCCAGCAGCCCCGGGACAGTTTCAACCGGGGAGCTGTTTTTT; cdr3_aa: CASSPGTVSTGELFF
v_call: TRBV29-1; clone_size: -; d_call: TRBD2; j_call: TRBJ2-3; cdr3_nt: TGCAGCGTTGGGGAGGGAACAGATACGCAGTATTTT; cdr3_aa: CSVGEGTDTQYF
v_call: TRBV3-1; clone_size: -; d_call: -; j_call: TRBJ1-2; cdr3_nt: TGTGCCAGCAGCCAAGGCTCCGGGACGGGTGGCTACACCTTC; cdr3_aa: CASSQGSGTGGYTF
v_call: TRBV15; clone_size: few; d_call: TRBD2; j_call: TRBJ2-2; cdr3_nt: TGTGCCACCAGCAGAGATGCGGGGGACACCGGGGAGCTGTTTTTT; cdr3_aa: CATSRDAGDTGELFF